This TCR beta chain stems from a study of human T cells and chemical hapten exposure. Looking at the study overall: Minor volume differences among pooled libraries chiefly drove per-sample TCR yield variation. General study points: With alopecia, donors may have immune responses unlike healthy people's.

This clonotype was seen only a few times. Its specificity is not known. Regarding time point: patch test 3, about 24 weeks after DPC sensitization. Specified treatment: therapeutic diphenylcyclopropenone sensitization with weekly scalp DPC. Germline lookup yields CDR1 LNHDA and CDR2 SQIVND (reference sequence). This CDR3 has 14 residues. Trimming removed 8 bases from V and 5 bases from J, with 16 bases in between. As processed by the authors: A per-sample median of 95,638 TCRs was observed, with a range of about 20,000 to 690,600. TCRdb reprocessed the RACE reads with MiXCR, giving one entry per CDR3 protein. The V and J calls were not made by the authors but by TCRdb's processing. The sample holds about 160,000 distinct CDR3 sequences, around a quarter seen once.

The receptor's source is a woman aged 18 to 35 with alopecia areata. Some clones in this sample may be carry-over from other donors' samples. The chain links TRBV19 to TRBJ1-5; TRBD1 is a possible D gene (5 bases). The sample here was whole blood, taken in connection with sensitization to the hapten diphenylcyclopropenone (DPC). CDR3 sequence reads: CASGADSRYQPQHF. The CDR3 nucleotides are TGTGCCAGTGGGGCAGACTCCCGGTATCAGCCCCAGCATTTT.